This TCR beta chain was recorded in a study of T cells in Graves' hyperthyroidism and ophthalmopathy. General study findings and limits: It was a median around seven months before onset that the model predicted ophthalmopathy. Blood also contained most expanded thyroid clonotypes above 0.001.

There were TCR beta CDR3 regions amplified from RNA transcripts. The HTBI primer set served for first-round RT-PCR of the TCR CDR3. TCRdb processed the multiplex PCR reads anew with MiXCR; each CDR3 protein has one entry. This table holds around 690,000 distinct CDR3 sequences, around a sixth found once. This clonotype was detected ten times or more. The antigen remains undetermined. The CDR3 is 19 amino acids. Trimming removed 6 bases from V and 4 bases from J, with 31 bases in between. CDR1 and CDR2 from the germline V gene are MDHEN and SYDVKM. The origin of this receptor is a man aged 45 to 65 with Graves' hyperthyroidism. The sequenced material came from blood. The rearrangement joins TRBV28 to TRBJ2-7; possible D gene TRBD1, 6 bases. The CDR3 DNA reads TGTGCCAGCAGACCGCCGCAGGCCGCCTCAGGGGTCGCTCGGTACGAGCAGTACTTC. This translates into CASRPPQAASGVARYEQYF.